The present TCR beta chain was sequenced within a study of T cell responses to AZD1222 COVID-19 vaccine. The study, taken as a whole, reports: Females made up more of the donors, who were largely white British, and clonal diversity may have come out too low. Targets within unmutated variant regions were reportedly found for nearly half of spike-specific TCRs. Repertoires were collected only later (after the peak T cell response had occurred).

Assay used: immunoSEQ multiplex PCR; TCRdb lists only in-frame clones, some missing. The sample has about 94,000 clones, roughly 90% seen once. About this clone: The antigen is undetermined.

V trimming: 4 bases; J trimming: 4 bases; junction bases outside the gene matches: 6. From germline, CDR1 is SGHRS and CDR2 YFSETQ. The CDR3 is 14 amino acids. The sequence was obtained from an adult who received the AZD1222 COVID-19 vaccine. The sample was peripheral blood, taken 28 days after the second AZD1222 dose. J is TRBJ2-5 and V is TRBV5-1; 8 nucleotides align to TRBD1. CDR3 loop: CASSENTGGETQYF. DNA for the CDR3: TGCGCCAGCAGCGAGAATACAGGGGGAGAGACCCAGTACTTC.